Below, 32 T cell receptor beta chains from the same sample are listed, as sequenced in a study of blood T cell repertoires in COVID-19. Profiling relied on immunoSEQ multiplex PCR, and the TCRdb table lists in-frame clones only, not all of them. The data contain 200,000 to 300,000 clones, about 88% of them singletons. The sequenced material came from peripheral blood. These receptors were collected from a woman aged 60-75 years with COVID-19, enrolled during active disease.

The chain combines TRBV9 with TRBJ2-3, with TRBD2 as a possible D gene (6 bases). Trimming cost V 4 bases and J 0 bases, with 15 bases left between them. Germline loops: CDR1 SGDLS, CDR2 YYNGEE. The CDR3 totals 16 residues. The CDR3 loop reads CASSPLSGQSTDTQYF. CDR3 coding DNA: TGTGCCAGCAGCCCCCTTAGCGGACAAAGCACAGATACGCAGTATTTT.

The CDR3 DNA sequence: TGTGCCAGCAGTCTACCTCGGGGGGGCGGCGGCACAGATACGCAGTATTTT. Amino acid sequence: CASSLPRGGGGTDTQYF. V is TRBV5-4 and J is TRBJ2-3, with 8 positions matching TRBD2. Trimming took 5 bases from V and 1 from J; bases not matched to a gene: 12. The CDR3 runs 17 residues. Germline CDR1 SGHNT, CDR2 YYREEE (reference sequence).

J is TRBJ1-5 and V is TRBV18; D ambiguous. This CDR3 is 14 amino acids long. CDR1 and CDR2 (germline): KGHSH, LQKENI. V was shortened by 3 bases and J by 5 bases, with 11 bases between the two germline ends. This CDR3 is CASSPQEGDQPQHF. As DNA, the CDR3 is TGTGCCAGCTCACCCCAGGAGGGTGATCAGCCCCAGCATTTT.

The chain couples TRBV24-1 to TRBJ2-3; 8 bases are shared with TRBD1. Germline trimming cut 3 bases from V and 3 bases from J; bases unmatched to any gene: 7. This CDR3 has 16 residues. Germline V gene sequence: CDR1 KGHDR, CDR2 SFDVKD. The chain's CDR3 is CATSDRGQGETDTQYF. Written as DNA, the CDR3 is TGTGCCACCAGTGATCGCGGACAGGGAGAAACAGATACGCAGTATTTT.

The chain links TRBV7-9 to TRBJ1-3; D uncertain. Germline CDR1 reads SEHNR; CDR2 reads FQNEAQ (reference sequence). Between the trimmed V and J ends, which lost 1 base and 0 bases, there was a span of 7 bases. The CDR3 totals 15 residues. CDR3 in amino acids: CASSLVPGSGNTIYF. CDR3 sequence (DNA): TGTGCCAGCAGCTTAGTGCCCGGCTCTGGAAACACCATATATTTT.

V and J are TRBV5-1 and TRBJ2-2; the D gene is possibly TRBD1 (6 bases). Germline V gene data show CDR1 as SGHRS and CDR2 as YFSETQ. There are 14 residues in the CDR3. Trimming took 3 bases from V and 0 from J, leaving 6 bases between them. The CDR3 DNA is TGCGCCAGCAGCTGGGGGCCGAACACCGGGGAGCTGTTTTTT. This translates into CASSWGPNTGELFF.

The V and J genes are TRBV30 and TRBJ1-5; D may be TRBD1 (5 bases). In germline, CDR1 is GTSNPN, CDR2 SVGIG (reference sequence). The CDR3 is made up of 14 amino acids. V was trimmed by 0 bases and J by 6 bases, leaving 12 bases between them. DNA for the CDR3: TGTGCCTGGAGTGTCCCAGGGCCCGGTCAGCCCCAGCATTTT. Protein product: CAWSVPGPGQPQHF.

The rearrangement joins TRBV27 to TRBJ1-5, with 10 nucleotides matching TRBD1. The germline gives CDR1 MNHEY, CDR2 SMNVEV (reference sequence). The CDR3 loop spans 12 amino acids. The V and J ends lost 8 bases and 5 bases, in that order; junction bases with no gene match: 0. The DNA of the CDR3 is TGTGCCAGCGACAGGGGGCATCAGCCCCAGCATTTT. Amino acids: CASDRGHQPQHF.

The chain uses TRBV6-5 and TRBJ1-4, with D maybe TRBD1 (6 bases). CDR3 size: 13 residues. Germline values: CDR1 MNHEY, CDR2 SVGAGI. The V and J ends lost 8 bases and 10 bases respectively, with 17 bases between them. As DNA, the CDR3 is TGTGCCAGCGGGTGGCCAGGGGCGTTAAAACTGTTTTTT. Amino acids: CASGWPGALKLFF.

The CDR3 DNA reads TGTGCCAGCAGTTACCCACCGGGACAGGGACATGGCTACACCTTC. Translating gives CASSYPPGQGHGYTF. The chain links TRBV6-5 to TRBJ1-2; 9 nucleotides line up with TRBD1. Germline loops: CDR1 MNHEY, CDR2 SVGAGI. This CDR3 spans 15 amino acids. With 2 bases clipped from V and 6 bases from J, the junction kept 7 bases outside the gene matches.

The chain couples TRBV27 to TRBJ1-6; 7 bases are shared with TRBD1. The CDR3 has 18 residues. CDR1 and CDR2 from the germline V gene are MNHEY and SMNVEV (reference sequence). Unmatched junction bases numbered 16, after V lost 5 bases and J lost 6 bases. CDR3 nucleotide sequence: TGTGCCAGCAGTCGCCCGACAGGGAGAACTGCCGGTAATTCACCCCTCCACTTT. Translated: CASSRPTGRTAGNSPLHF.

This clone came up a few times. The V call is TRBV7-2, the J call TRBJ2-7, with 7 bases that match TRBD1. The CDR3 sequence is 15 residues long. Germline V gene lookup returns CDR1 SGHTA and CDR2 FQGNSA. V lost 5 bases, J lost 5 bases, and 12 bases stayed unmatched. DNA for the CDR3: TGTGCCAGCAGCCCTAGGGGGCGGATGGCGAACGAGCAGTACTTC. This translates into CASSPRGRMANEQYF.

This chain connects TRBV5-8 to TRBJ1-2; D gene ambiguous. The germline V and J ends were trimmed by 3 bases and 2 bases, with 8 bases remaining between them. CDR3 length: 13 amino acids. CDR1 is SGHTS and CDR2 is YDEGEE in the germline V gene. CDR3 sequence (DNA): TGTGCCAGCAGCTGGGAGACGAACTATGGCTACACCTTC. Encoded protein: CASSWETNYGYTF.

This clone was picked up a small number of times. The chain couples TRBV19 to TRBJ1-5, with D possibly matching TRBD1 (6 bases). V was trimmed by 3 bases and J by 7 bases, leaving 16 bases between them. This CDR3 is 15 amino acids long. Germline V lookup: CDR1 LNHDA, CDR2 SQIVND (reference sequence). The CDR3 bases are TGTGCCAGTAGTATGGACTCCGGGACACGGCAGCCCCAGCATTTT. It codes for CASSMDSGTRQPQHF.

The chain joins TRBV19 to TRBJ2-1; 9 nucleotides align to TRBD1. This CDR3 contains 15 residues. The germline V gene encodes CDR1 LNHDA and CDR2 SQIVND (reference sequence). V shed 4 bases and J 6 bases; nucleotides not matched to a gene: 7. CDR3 amino acids: CASSRPGQGPNEQFF. In DNA form, the CDR3 reads TGTGCCAGTAGTAGACCGGGACAGGGCCCCAATGAGCAGTTCTTC.

Turning to this clone: The identical CDR3 is also encoded by other nucleotide sequences in the sample. The V call is TRBV5-1, the J call TRBJ1-2; a possible D gene is TRBD1 (6 bases). The CDR3 is 14 residues long. Germline V gene data show CDR1 as SGHRS and CDR2 as YFSETQ. V was pared by 1 base and J by 2 bases, with 9 bases between. CDR3 nucleotides: TGCGCCAGCAGCTTGACAGGGTCCAACTATGGCTACACCTTC. Translated: CASSLTGSNYGYTF.

Here the CDR3 DNA reads TGTGCCAGCTCACCACCGCGGGGCGGGTACGAGCAGTACTTC. Translated, it gives CASSPPRGGYEQYF. The chain combines TRBV18 with TRBJ2-7, with D possibly being TRBD2 (6 bases). Germline values: CDR1 KGHSH, CDR2 LQKENI. The CDR3 length is 14 residues. V lost 0 bases and J 4 bases, leaving 10 bases between the germline ends.

CDR3 DNA sequence: TGTGCCAGCAGCCAAGCAGGCAGGGGGGATGAAAAACTGTTTTTT. This sequence encodes CASSQAGRGDEKLFF. This chain uses TRBV4-2 with TRBJ1-4, with 7 bases fitting TRBD1. The CDR3 length is 15 residues. Germline trimming cut 1 base from V and 6 bases from J; bases unmatched to any gene: 5. Germline CDR1 is LGHNA and CDR2 is YNFKEQ.

The chain recombines TRBV27 with TRBJ1-2; TRBD1 matches 7 bases. Germline trimming cut 3 bases from V and 3 bases from J; bases unmatched to any gene: 4. The CDR3 runs 14 residues. The germline V gene encodes CDR1 MNHEY and CDR2 SMNVEV (reference sequence). In nucleotides, the CDR3 is TGTGCCAGCAGTTTGACAGGGCGGGACTATGGCTACACCTTC. Its protein is CASSLTGRDYGYTF.

Written as DNA, the CDR3 is TGTGCCAGCGCCCCCGAGGGCGACACTGAAGCTTTCTTT. This sequence encodes CASAPEGDTEAFF. This sequence joins TRBV11-1 and TRBJ1-1; D unresolved. In germline, CDR1 is SGHAT, CDR2 FQDESV (reference sequence). The CDR3 is 13 residues long. Deletions cut 8 bases from V and 3 bases from J, with 13 bases between.

The V gene is TRBV30, the J gene TRBJ2-3; D possibly corresponds to TRBD2 (5 bases). Trimming stripped 0 bases from V and 4 bases from J, with 14 bases between. Germline V lookup: CDR1 GTSNPN, CDR2 SVGIG (reference sequence). The CDR3 extends over 15 amino acids. CDR3: CAWSVRSAGADTQYF. CDR3 DNA: TGTGCCTGGAGTGTACGGTCTGCGGGCGCAGATACGCAGTATTTT. Drawing the rest from reference TRBV30 and TRBJ2-3, the complete variable domain is SQTIHQWPATLVQPVGSPLSLECTVEGTSNPNLYWYRQAAGRGLQLLFYSVGIGQISSEVPQNLSASRPQDRQFILSSKKLLLSDSGFYLCAWSVRSAGADTQYFGPGTRLTVL.

The rearrangement uses TRBV5-1 and TRBJ1-1; the match to TRBD1 covers 8 bases. With V trimmed by 2 bases and J by 4 bases, 7 bases remained unmatched. Germline CDR1 is SGHRS and CDR2 is YFSETQ. The CDR3 consists of 15 residues. In DNA form, the CDR3 reads TGCGCCAGCAGCTTCGACAGGGGCCGCGGCACTGAAGCTTTCTTT. Amino acid sequence: CASSFDRGRGTEAFF. Looking up the rest from reference TRBV5-1 and TRBJ1-1 gives the full variable domain: KAGVTQTPRYLIKTRGQQVTLSCSPISGHRSVSWYQQTPGQGLQFLFEYFSETQRNKGNFPGRFSGRQFSNSRSEMNVSTLELGDSALYLCASSFDRGRGTEAFFGQGTRLTVV.

The V call is TRBV28, the J call TRBJ1-2; weak D call: TRBD1 (6 bases). The germline V gene encodes CDR1 MDHEN and CDR2 SYDVKM. There are 18 residues in the CDR3. Deletions cut 6 bases from V and 4 bases from J, with 27 bases between. The CDR3 here is CASSRYSNTGPVVYGYTF. CDR3 sequence (DNA): TGTGCCAGCAGCCGGTATAGTAATACAGGGCCAGTCGTCTATGGCTACACCTTC.

The table lists this clone with a count of one. V is TRBV29-1 and J is TRBJ2-1, with 13 bases fitting TRBD2. The V gene end was trimmed by 7 bases and the J gene end by 8 bases; junction bases not matched to a gene: 8. CDR3 length: 14 amino acids. Germline CDR1 and CDR2: SQVTM and ANQGSEA. In DNA, the CDR3 is TGCAGCGCCCGGACTAGCGGGAGTTCTGATGAGCAGTTCTTC. Translating it yields CSARTSGSSDEQFF.

The rearrangement joins TRBV5-1 to TRBJ2-1; 13 bases fit TRBD2. V was pared by 0 bases and J by 8 bases, with 8 bases of the junction left unmatched. Germline loops: CDR1 SGHRS, CDR2 YFSETQ. This CDR3 region has 17 residues. This CDR3 reads CASSLGRTSGGLDEQFF. CDR3 sequence (DNA): TGCGCCAGCAGCTTGGGTCGGACTAGCGGGGGTTTGGATGAGCAGTTCTTC.

The chain links TRBV10-1 to TRBJ2-5; possibly TRBD1 for D (5 bases). The CDR3 sequence is 13 residues long. Trimming shortened V by 2 bases and J by 4 bases, and 8 bases separated the two germline ends. Looked up from germline, CDR1 is WNHNN and CDR2 is SYGVQD (reference sequence). CDR3 protein: CASSEDRGETQYF. The CDR3 DNA reads TGCGCCAGCAGTGAGGATAGGGGAGAGACCCAGTACTTC.

The V call is TRBV7-6, the J call TRBJ2-5, with D perhaps matching TRBD2 (5 bases). V was shortened by 7 bases and J by 1 base, with 16 bases between the two germline ends. Germline V CDR1 and CDR2: SGHVS, FNYEAQ. The CDR3 has 15 amino acids. The CDR3 loop is CASTTAADFQETQYF. The CDR3 DNA follows: TGTGCCAGCACCACCGCGGCGGACTTCCAAGAGACCCAGTACTTC. The full variable domain, rest sourced from reference TRBV7-6 and TRBJ2-5, is GAGVSQSPRYKVTKRGQDVALRCDPISGHVSLYWYRQALGQGPEFLTYFNYEAQQDKSGLPNDRFSAERPEGSISTLTIQRTEQRDSAMYRCASTTAADFQETQYFGPGTRLLVL.

The chain joins TRBV30 to TRBJ1-4; 7 nucleotides align to TRBD1. V dropped 3 bases and J dropped 0; count of bases not matched to a gene: 4. CDR3 length: 15 residues. CDR1 and CDR2 from the germline V gene are GTSNPN and SVGIG (reference sequence). CDR3 residues: CAWRRGQSTNEKLFF. The CDR3 DNA reads TGTGCCTGGAGGAGGGGACAGTCAACTAATGAAAAACTGTTTTTT.

The chain is built from TRBV4-1 and TRBJ1-2; 8 positions match TRBD1. CDR1 and CDR2 (germline): MGHRA, YSYEKL. V lost 3 bases, J lost 8 bases, and 11 bases stayed unmatched. This CDR3 is 15 amino acids long. The CDR3 reads CASSQATDRARGYTF. CDR3 nucleotides: TGCGCCAGCAGCCAGGCCACGGACAGGGCCCGGGGCTACACCTTC.

V is TRBV2 and J is TRBJ1-5, with a tentative D call TRBD1 (5 bases). CDR3 length equals 15 residues. Germline V CDR1 and CDR2: SNHLY, FYNNEI. With 0 bases removed from V and 6 bases from J, the gap between germline ends came to 12 bases. This CDR3 reads CASSEASGRSQPQHF. The CDR3 DNA reads TGTGCCAGCAGTGAAGCTTCAGGGCGTAGTCAGCCCCAGCATTTT.

V gene TRBV30 combines with J gene TRBJ2-7; a weak D match, TRBD2 (7 bases). The CDR3 runs 18 residues. Trimming removed 1 base at V and 1 base at J, with 23 bases between. Germline assignment: CDR1 GTSNPN and CDR2 SVGIG (reference sequence). The CDR3 DNA reads TGTGCCTGGAGTGGTCGAAGGGGGGGGGACCCGAGGTCCTACGAGCAGTACTTC. Translating gives CAWSGRRGGDPRSYEQYF.

V is TRBV6-4 and J is TRBJ1-5, with 9 bases that match TRBD1. V lost 4 bases to trimming and J lost 6 bases; unmatched junction nucleotides: 7. This CDR3 has 15 residues. Germline V CDR1 and CDR2: MRHNA, SNTAGT. CDR3 in amino acids: CASSAGTGFGQPQHF. In nucleotides, the CDR3 is TGTGCCAGCAGTGCGGGGACAGGGTTTGGTCAGCCCCAGCATTTT.